A single T cell receptor beta chain is shown here with its context. In the same sample, other DNA sequences code for this CDR3. This sample was taken from a study of blood T cell repertoires in COVID-19. Germline V gene sequence: CDR1 SGHRS, CDR2 YFSETQ. V shed 3 bases and J 1 base; nucleotides not matched to a gene: 5. CDR3 length: 16 residues. Assay: immunoSEQ multiplex PCR; the TCRdb copy retains only in-frame clones and omits some. The sample has a few hundred thousand clones; over 75% are singletons. Sequencing was done on a sample of PBMCs or T cells enriched from blood (not recorded which). The receptor was isolated from a man aged 35 to 55 in a cohort exposed to, infected with or recovered from COVID-19 (not recorded which). J is TRBJ2-2 and V is TRBV5-1; 8 nucleotides match TRBD1. The CDR3 spells CASSSNGQGNTGELFF. In DNA, the CDR3 is TGCGCCAGCAGCTCAAACGGACAGGGGAACACCGGGGAGCTGTTTTTT.